One sample yielded the 21 T cell receptor beta chains listed below, sequenced in a study of blood T cell repertoires in COVID-19. Sequencing used immunoSEQ multiplex PCR; TCRdb keeps in-frame clones, though not all of them. Here the sample spans roughly 120,000 clones, about 82% being singletons. Source material: peripheral blood. The source is a human donor in a cohort sampled during active COVID-19.

This chain connects TRBV19 to TRBJ1-5, with D hard to call. This CDR3 region has 18 residues. The ends were cut back, 4 bases at V and 9 bases at J, with 28 bases in the middle. Germline-derived CDR1 and CDR2 are LNHDA and SQIVND (reference sequence). Written as DNA, the CDR3 is TGTGCCAGTAGTACACCCCTCCCGCCACGGGATGCTTGGGGGCCCCAGCATTTT. Residues: CASSTPLPPRDAWGPQHF.

This sequence joins TRBV9 and TRBJ2-7; TRBD2 matches at 8 bases. CDR3 size: 17 residues. The trim removed 4 bases at V and 6 bases at J, leaving 18 bases unmatched. Germline lookup yields CDR1 SGDLS and CDR2 YYNGEE. The CDR3 is CASSKRAAFAGGTEQYF. CDR3 sequence (DNA): TGTGCCAGCAGCAAGCGAGCCGCTTTTGCGGGAGGAACCGAGCAGTACTTC.

The chain couples TRBV19 to TRBJ1-2; 7 positions match TRBD1. The CDR3 loop spans 14 amino acids. V dropped 1 base and J dropped 6; count of bases not matched to a gene: 5. Germline CDR1 reads LNHDA; CDR2 reads SQIVND (reference sequence). CDR3 DNA: TGTGCCAGTAGTATAGGAAACAGGGGAAATGGCTACACCTTC. Its protein is CASSIGNRGNGYTF. Filled out from reference TRBV19 and TRBJ1-2, the complete variable domain reads DGGITQSPKYLFRKEGQNVTLSCEQNLNHDAMYWYRQDPGQGLRLIYYSQIVNDFQKGDIAEGYSVSREKKESFPLTVTSAQKNPTAFYLCASSIGNRGNGYTFGSGTRLTVV.

This chain connects TRBV7-9 to TRBJ1-2, with D hard to call. V was clipped by 10 bases and J by 8 bases, with 20 bases between them. This CDR3 has 13 residues. CDR1 and CDR2 from the germline V gene are SEHNR and FQNEAQ (reference sequence). CDR3 protein: CATRGESGQGYTF. As DNA, the CDR3 is TGTGCCACCCGGGGAGAGAGCGGGCAAGGCTACACCTTC.

The chain employs TRBV6-1 and TRBJ2-7, with D perhaps matching TRBD1 (6 bases). V lost 2 bases and J 13 bases, leaving 24 bases between the germline ends. Germline V gene data show CDR1 as MNHNS and CDR2 as SASEGT. This CDR3 is 15 amino acids long. The CDR3 DNA sequence: TGTGCCAGCAGTGAAAGAGGGGTGGGGACCAAACAGGGATACTTC. Translation: CASSERGVGTKQGYF.

The chain links TRBV5-8 to TRBJ2-1; D may be TRBD2 (6 bases). This CDR3 has 15 amino acids. Trimming removed 0 bases at V and 3 bases at J, with 10 bases between. From germline, CDR1 is SGHTS and CDR2 YDEGEE. CDR3 bases: TGTGCCAGCAGCTTGGCGGGAGTTTTCTACAATGAGCAGTTCTTC. Protein sequence: CASSLAGVFYNEQFF. Full variable domain (rest looked up from reference TRBV5-8 and TRBJ2-1): EAGVTQSPTHLIKTRGQQATLRCSPISGHTSVYWYQQALGLGLQFLLWYDEGEERNRGNFPPRFSGRQFPNYSSELNVNALELEDSALYLCASSLAGVFYNEQFFGPGTRLTVL.

The genes are TRBV5-1 and TRBJ2-1, with D uncertain. This CDR3 is 14 amino acids long. Per germline, CDR1 SGHRS and CDR2 YFSETQ. V was trimmed by 0 bases and J by 4 bases, leaving 8 bases between them. The CDR3 DNA is TGCGCCAGCAGCTTGGTCGAGACATACAATGAGCAGTTCTTC. It yields the protein CASSLVETYNEQFF.

This chain uses TRBV7-2 with TRBJ2-1, with D possibly being TRBD2 (6 bases). CDR1 SGHTA and CDR2 FQGNSA come from the germline V gene. CDR3 length: 14 residues. V was pared by 3 bases and J by 7 bases, with 13 bases between. The CDR3 DNA sequence: TGTGCCAGCAGCTTTGCGGGAAATCGGAATGAGCAGTTCTTC. It codes for CASSFAGNRNEQFF.

This chain uses TRBV7-2 with TRBJ1-1; D possibly corresponds to TRBD1 (6 bases). Per germline, CDR1 SGHTA and CDR2 FQGNSA. This CDR3 spans 14 amino acids. With 3 bases removed from V and 7 bases from J, the gap between germline ends came to 15 bases. DNA of the CDR3: TGTGCCAGCAGCTTTTTTAGGGGGTCAGGTGAAGCTTTCTTT. This sequence encodes CASSFFRGSGEAFF.

This clone has just a few counts. The J gene is TRBJ2-7, the V gene TRBV14; D is perhaps TRBD2 (5 bases). The CDR3 loop spans 15 amino acids. V shed 4 bases and J shed 5 bases, with 18 bases lying between them. Per the germline V gene, CDR1 is SGHDN and CDR2 is FVKESK. The CDR3 protein is CASSPAREGFHEQYF. In DNA form, the CDR3 reads TGTGCCAGCAGCCCCGCCCGGGAAGGGTTCCACGAGCAGTACTTC.

The chain employs TRBV10-3 and TRBJ1-2, with 8 bases identical to TRBD1. Germline CDR1 ENHRY, CDR2 SYGVKD. This CDR3 comprises 16 residues. V gave up 6 bases and J gave up 4 bases; unmatched junction bases: 13. The CDR3 spells CAISSLQGDVVYGYTF. In DNA form, the CDR3 reads TGTGCCATCAGCTCACTACAGGGGGACGTTGTCTATGGCTACACCTTC.

The chain combines TRBV20-1 with TRBJ1-6; 7 bases map to TRBD1. There are 14 residues in the CDR3. Unmatched junction bases numbered 6, after V lost 3 bases and J lost 7 bases. Germline CDR1 DFQATT, CDR2 SNEGSKA (reference sequence). CDR3 nucleotides: TGCAGTGCTAGTTCCACAGGGGTCAATTCACCCCTCCACTTT. Protein sequence: CSASSTGVNSPLHF.

The chain joins TRBV27 to TRBJ1-1; 8 bases map to TRBD1. The V and J ends lost 5 bases and 1 base, in that order; junction bases with no gene match: 3. Germline lookup yields CDR1 MNHEY and CDR2 SMNVEV (reference sequence). The CDR3 spans 14 residues. The CDR3 region has the DNA TGTGCCAGCAGTAGACAGGGGAAGAACACTGAAGCTTTCTTT. This translates into CASSRQGKNTEAFF.

The DNA of the CDR3 is TGTGCCAGCGGCGGGACTAGCGGGGGGTACAATGAGCAGTTCTTC. Translated, it gives CASGGTSGGYNEQFF. This chain joins TRBV6-5 and TRBJ2-1, with 15 bases aligning to TRBD2. The germline V gene encodes CDR1 MNHEY and CDR2 SVGAGI. The CDR3 is 15 amino acids. V shed 8 bases and J 4 bases; nucleotides not matched to a gene: 3.

This clone was picked up one time. The CDR3 bases are TGCGCCAGCAGCCAAGATCTAGCAGCGAACACCGGGGAGCTGTTTTTT. Translation: CASSQDLAANTGELFF. J is TRBJ2-2 and V is TRBV4-3; possibly TRBD2 for D (5 bases). Between the trimmed V and J ends, which lost 0 bases and 0 bases, there was a span of 8 bases. CDR3 length: 16 amino acids. CDR1 and CDR2 from the germline V gene are LGHNA and YSLEER.

J is TRBJ2-3 and V is TRBV27, with TRBD2 identical over 8 bases. The CDR3 covers 16 residues. The ends lost 5 bases at V and 4 bases at J; junction bases unmatched: 11. CDR1 is MNHEY and CDR2 is SMNVEV in the germline V gene (reference sequence). The CDR3 DNA reads as TGTGCCAGCAGTCCCACCCCATCGACTAGCGCAGATACGCAGTATTTT. Protein: CASSPTPSTSADTQYF.

The CDR3 is CASSFGGSPLHF. The CDR3 DNA reads as TGTGCCAGCAGCTTCGGGGGATCACCCCTCCACTTT. The rearrangement uses TRBV7-2 and TRBJ1-6, with D possibly matching TRBD1 (5 bases). The germline CDR1 and CDR2 sequences are SGHTA and FQGNSA. V lost 3 bases, J lost 10 bases, and 7 bases lay in between. CDR3 length: 12 amino acids.

The genes are TRBV2 and TRBJ2-1; 11 nucleotides align to TRBD2. Trimming removed 9 bases from V and 9 bases from J; junction bases left unmatched: 16. The CDR3 runs to 16 residues. CDR1 SNHLY and CDR2 FYNNEI come from the germline V gene. For the CDR3, the DNA is TGTGCCAGTTCTGGGACCTTAGCGGGAGGGCCGGGTGAGCAGTTCTTC. The encoded protein is CASSGTLAGGPGEQFF.

V usage is TRBV30 and J usage is TRBJ2-7; the match to TRBD2 covers 12 bases. J was trimmed by 3 bases and V by 8 bases; bases with no gene match: 5. Looked up from germline, CDR1 is GTSNPN and CDR2 is SVGIG (reference sequence). The CDR3 consists of 13 residues. The CDR3 is CAGGLAGFYEQYF. The CDR3 region has the DNA TGTGCCGGGGGACTAGCGGGTTTCTACGAGCAGTACTTC.

The chain carries TRBV16 and TRBJ1-4; tentatively, D is TRBD1 (5 bases). The CDR3 is 13 residues long. Germline values: CDR1 KGHSY, CDR2 FQNENV. V lost 0 bases and J 13 bases, leaving 12 bases between the germline ends. DNA for the CDR3: TGTGCCAGCAGCCAATCCCGCGGGGGAGCACTGTTTTTT. This translates into CASSQSRGGALFF.

The V call is TRBV3-1 (or the pseudogene TRBV3-2), the J call TRBJ2-1, with 13 bases aligning to TRBD2. The trim removed 4 bases at V and 10 bases at J, leaving 7 bases unmatched. Germline lookup yields CDR1 LGHDT and CDR2 YNNKEL (reference sequence). There are 15 residues in the CDR3. The CDR3: CASSRRGLAGEEQFF. The CDR3 DNA follows: TGTGCCAGCAGCCGCCGCGGACTAGCGGGAGAAGAGCAGTTCTTC.